One and the same sample provided the 13 T cell receptor beta chains below, sequenced in a study of CD8+ T cells in alopecia areata. The treatment: oral pan-JAK inhibitor, 5-10 mg twice daily. RNA, once extracted, was reverse transcribed into cDNA for use as the sequencing template. Repertoires were generated with immunoSEQ multiplex PCR, while TCRdb's copy carries only in-frame clones and drops some. Of 150,000 to 200,000 clones in the sample, about 61% were seen once. The sequenced sample was CD4+ T cells sorted from blood, obtained at approximately week 60, from a patient treated with tofacitinib. All receptors derive from a human donor with alopecia areata.

This clone has just a few counts. The chain joins TRBV6-5 to TRBJ1-2, with 10 bases aligning to TRBD1. Germline CDR1 MNHEY, CDR2 SVGAGI. V lost 6 bases, J lost 2 bases, and 3 bases stayed unmatched. This CDR3 contains 14 residues. The CDR3 DNA is TGTGCCAGCAGCACGACAGGGGGCAACTATGGCTACACCTTC. This codes for CASSTTGGNYGYTF.

This clone occurred a few times. The chain links TRBV5-1 to TRBJ1-4; D not certain. CDR3 size: 14 residues. Germline values: CDR1 SGHRS, CDR2 YFSETQ. Trimming cost V 0 bases and J 5 bases, with 8 bases left between them. In DNA, the CDR3 is TGCGCCAGCAGCTTGGGGCAGCGCAATGAAAAACTGTTTTTT. This encodes CASSLGQRNEKLFF.

This clone has more than one count but fewer than ten. V and J are TRBV10-3 and TRBJ2-7; 7 bases match TRBD2. The V gene's germline CDR1 is ENHRY and CDR2 SYGVKD. Unmatched junction bases numbered 10, after V lost 11 bases and J lost 3 bases. The CDR3 sequence is 13 residues long. DNA of the CDR3: TGTGCCCACGGGCCGGGGGGTGTCTACGAGCAGTACTTC. It is translated as CAHGPGGVYEQYF.

The chain couples TRBV30 to TRBJ2-3; the D call may be TRBD1 or TRBD2 (5 bases each). Trimming took 7 bases from V and 0 from J, leaving 14 bases between them. The germline V gene has CDR1 GTSNPN and CDR2 SVGIG (reference sequence). The CDR3 covers 14 residues. In DNA form, the CDR3 reads TGTGCCTCATACCGGGACCGCAGCACAGATACGCAGTATTTT. It yields the protein CASYRDRSTDTQYF.

This clone occurred a few times. The chain links TRBV30 to TRBJ1-4; the match to TRBD1 covers 9 bases. The V gene end was trimmed by 1 base and the J gene end by 7 bases; junction bases not matched to a gene: 7. The CDR3 covers 15 residues. Germline V lookup: CDR1 GTSNPN, CDR2 SVGIG (reference sequence). CDR3 coding DNA: TGTGCCTGGAGTGCTCCGACAGGGGGTGGTGAAAAACTGTTTTTT. Protein sequence: CAWSAPTGGGEKLFF.

The CDR3 coding sequence is TGTGCCAGCAGCCAAGATCTTTCGGGGGGCAGGTACCAAGAGACCCAGTACTTC. Its translation is CASSQDLSGGRYQETQYF. The chain links TRBV4-2 to TRBJ2-5, with a weak D call TRBD2 (7 bases). Germline-derived CDR1 and CDR2 are LGHNA and YNFKEQ. This CDR3 contains 18 residues. V was trimmed by 0 bases and J by 0 bases, leaving 17 bases between them.

This clone was counted only a few times. This chain links TRBV2 with TRBJ1-6; D possibly corresponds to TRBD1 (6 bases). Germline CDR1 reads SNHLY; CDR2 reads FYNNEI. Trimming left V 8 bases short and J 7 bases short, with 12 bases between. The CDR3 sequence is 13 residues long. This CDR3 is CASVQGINSPLHF. CDR3 sequence (DNA): TGTGCCAGCGTTCAGGGGATCAATTCACCCCTCCACTTT.

The gene calls are TRBV12-5 and TRBJ1-6; TRBD1 agrees at 7 bases. The CDR3 covers 15 residues. The germline V gene has CDR1 LGHNT and CDR2 FRNRAP. Germline trimming cut 1 base from V and 13 bases from J; bases unmatched to any gene: 10. The CDR3 bases are TGTGCTAGTGGTTTGGGAGGGACAGTCCGTTCCCCCCTCCACTTT. Translating it yields CASGLGGTVRSPLHF.

V and J are TRBV29-1 and TRBJ1-2, with TRBD1 matching over 7 bases. Unmatched junction bases numbered 10, after V lost 5 bases and J lost 10 bases. This CDR3 is 12 amino acids long. The germline CDR1 and CDR2 sequences are SQVTM and ANQGSEA. In DNA, the CDR3 is TGCAGCGTTCAACCCGGGACAGCGGACTACACCTTC. Translation gives CSVQPGTADYTF. The whole variable domain, remainder taken from reference TRBV29-1 and TRBJ1-2, is SAVISQKPSRDICQRGTSLTIQCQVDSQVTMMFWYRQQPGQSLTLIATANQGSEATYESGFVIDKFPISRPNLTFSTLTVSNMSPEDSSIYLCSVQPGTADYTFGSGTRLTVV.

The chain joins TRBV6-5 to TRBJ1-3, with D uncertain. CDR1 is MNHEY, CDR2 SVGAGI, per germline. The length of the CDR3 is 14 residues. Trimming stripped 0 bases from V and 4 bases from J, with 7 bases between. This CDR3 reads CASSYSGYGNTIYF. In DNA form, the CDR3 reads TGTGCCAGCAGTTACTCGGGTTACGGAAACACCATATATTTT.

The chain has TRBV5-1 and TRBJ2-7; 12 positions match TRBD1. Germline CDR1 and CDR2: SGHRS and YFSETQ. The CDR3 loop spans 15 amino acids. V trimming: 0 bases; J trimming: 6 bases; junction bases outside the gene matches: 4. The CDR3 nucleotides read TGCGCCAGCAGCTTGGTGGGACAGGGGGCTTCCGAGCAGTACTTC. It specifies CASSLVGQGASEQYF.

The chain uses TRBV29-1 and TRBJ1-2; D is undetermined. V was cut by 3 bases and J by 8 bases, with 10 bases left in between. The CDR3 has 11 amino acids. Germline CDR1 reads SQVTM; CDR2 reads ANQGSEA. The DNA of the CDR3 is TGCAGCGTTGAGGGTATCGGGGGCTACACCTTC. Amino acid sequence: CSVEGIGGYTF. Looking up the rest from reference TRBV29-1 and TRBJ1-2 gives the full variable domain: SAVISQKPSRDICQRGTSLTIQCQVDSQVTMMFWYRQQPGQSLTLIATANQGSEATYESGFVIDKFPISRPNLTFSTLTVSNMSPEDSSIYLCSVEGIGGYTFGSGTRLTVV.

Only a few counts were recorded for this clone. CDR3 loop: CASSTGQGVKETQYF. CDR3 DNA sequence: TGTGCCAGCAGCACCGGACAGGGGGTTAAGGAGACCCAGTACTTC. V and J are TRBV7-8 and TRBJ2-5; 10 bases match TRBD1. The germline CDR1 and CDR2 sequences are SGHVS and FQNEAQ. With V trimmed by 5 bases and J by 5 bases, 8 bases remained unmatched. The CDR3 runs to 15 residues.